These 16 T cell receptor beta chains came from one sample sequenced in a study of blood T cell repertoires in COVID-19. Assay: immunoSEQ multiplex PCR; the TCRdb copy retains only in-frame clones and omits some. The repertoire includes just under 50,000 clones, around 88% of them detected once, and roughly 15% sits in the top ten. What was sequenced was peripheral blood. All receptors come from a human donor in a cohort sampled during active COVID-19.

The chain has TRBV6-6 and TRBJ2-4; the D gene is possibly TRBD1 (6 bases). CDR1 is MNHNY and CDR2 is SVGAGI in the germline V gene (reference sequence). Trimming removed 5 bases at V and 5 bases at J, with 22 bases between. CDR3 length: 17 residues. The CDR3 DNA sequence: TGTGCCAGCAGTCCCCGAGTGGCAGGGGCCGCCCAAAACATTCAGTACTTC. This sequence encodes CASSPRVAGAAQNIQYF.

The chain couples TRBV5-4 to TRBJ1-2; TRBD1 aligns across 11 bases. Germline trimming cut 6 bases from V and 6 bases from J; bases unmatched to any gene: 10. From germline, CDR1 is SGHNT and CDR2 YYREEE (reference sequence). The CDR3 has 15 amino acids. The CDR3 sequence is CASILSPGQGDGYTF. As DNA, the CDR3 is TGTGCCAGCATCCTCTCACCGGGACAGGGGGATGGCTACACCTTC.

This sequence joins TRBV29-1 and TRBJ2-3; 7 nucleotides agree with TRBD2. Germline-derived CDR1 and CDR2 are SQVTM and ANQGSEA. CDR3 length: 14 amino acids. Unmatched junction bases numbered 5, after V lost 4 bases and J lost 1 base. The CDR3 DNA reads TGCAGCGTTGCTTCTGCGGGGGGCACAGATACGCAGTATTTT. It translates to CSVASAGGTDTQYF.

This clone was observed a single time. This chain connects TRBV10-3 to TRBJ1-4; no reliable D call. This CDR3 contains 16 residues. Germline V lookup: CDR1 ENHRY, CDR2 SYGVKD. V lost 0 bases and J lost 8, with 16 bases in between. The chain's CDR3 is CAISESSGSGEEKLFF. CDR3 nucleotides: TGTGCCATCAGTGAGTCTTCGGGAAGTGGTGAGGAAAAACTGTTTTTT.

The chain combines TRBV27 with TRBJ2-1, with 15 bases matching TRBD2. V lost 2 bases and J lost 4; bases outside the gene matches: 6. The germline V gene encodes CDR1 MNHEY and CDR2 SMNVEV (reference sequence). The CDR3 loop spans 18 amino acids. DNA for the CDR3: TGTGCCAGCAGTTTACTCGGGACTAGCGGGAGGATATACAATGAGCAGTTCTTC. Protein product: CASSLLGTSGRIYNEQFF.

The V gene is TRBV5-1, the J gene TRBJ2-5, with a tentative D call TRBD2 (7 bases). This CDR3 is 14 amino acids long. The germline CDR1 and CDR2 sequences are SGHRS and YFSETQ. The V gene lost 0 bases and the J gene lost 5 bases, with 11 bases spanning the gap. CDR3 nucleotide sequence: TGCGCCAGCAGCTTGGCGGGGGGCTGGGAGACCCAGTACTTC. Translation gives CASSLAGGWETQYF.

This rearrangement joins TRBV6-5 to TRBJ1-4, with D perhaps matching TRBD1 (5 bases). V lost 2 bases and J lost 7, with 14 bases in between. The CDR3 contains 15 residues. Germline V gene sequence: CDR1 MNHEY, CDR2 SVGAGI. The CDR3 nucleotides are TGTGCCAGCAGTTACGGGGGAGGAGGGAGTGAAAAACTGTTTTTT. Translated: CASSYGGGGSEKLFF.

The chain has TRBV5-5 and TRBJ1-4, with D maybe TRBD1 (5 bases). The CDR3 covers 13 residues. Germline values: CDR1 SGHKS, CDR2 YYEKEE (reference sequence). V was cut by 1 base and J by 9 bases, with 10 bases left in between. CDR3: CASSLSVGQKLFF. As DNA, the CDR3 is TGTGCCAGCAGCTTGTCGGTGGGGCAAAAACTGTTTTTT.

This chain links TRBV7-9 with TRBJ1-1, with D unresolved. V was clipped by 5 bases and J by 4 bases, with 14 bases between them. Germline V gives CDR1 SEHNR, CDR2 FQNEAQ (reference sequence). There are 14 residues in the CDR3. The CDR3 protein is CASSRSSEVTEAFF. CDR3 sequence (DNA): TGTGCCAGCAGCCGATCCAGCGAGGTCACTGAAGCTTTCTTT.

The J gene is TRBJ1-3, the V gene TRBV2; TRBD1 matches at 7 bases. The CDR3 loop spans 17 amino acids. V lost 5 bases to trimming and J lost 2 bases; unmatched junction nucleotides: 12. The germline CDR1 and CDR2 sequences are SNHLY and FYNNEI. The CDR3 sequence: CASSYLTGKVAGNTIYF. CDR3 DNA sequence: TGTGCCAGCAGTTACTTGACAGGGAAGGTAGCTGGAAACACCATATATTTT.

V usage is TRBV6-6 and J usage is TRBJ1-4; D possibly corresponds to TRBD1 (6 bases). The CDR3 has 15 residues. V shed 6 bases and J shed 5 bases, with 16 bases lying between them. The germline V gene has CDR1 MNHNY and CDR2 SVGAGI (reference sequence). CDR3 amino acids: CASRDIGGGNEKLFF. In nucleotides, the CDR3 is TGTGCCAGCAGGGATATAGGGGGGGGCAATGAAAAACTGTTTTTT.

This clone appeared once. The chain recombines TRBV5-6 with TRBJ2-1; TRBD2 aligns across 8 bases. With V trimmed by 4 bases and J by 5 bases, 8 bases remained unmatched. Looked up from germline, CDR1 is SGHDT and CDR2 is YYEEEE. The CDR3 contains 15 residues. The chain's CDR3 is CASSRGLGSHNEQFF. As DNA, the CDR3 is TGTGCCAGCAGCAGGGGACTAGGTAGCCACAATGAGCAGTTCTTC.

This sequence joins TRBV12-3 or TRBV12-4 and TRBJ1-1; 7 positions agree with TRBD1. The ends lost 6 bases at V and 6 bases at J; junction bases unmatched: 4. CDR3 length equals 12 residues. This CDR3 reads CASRGQWAEAFF. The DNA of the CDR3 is TGTGCCAGCAGGGGACAGTGGGCTGAAGCTTTCTTT.

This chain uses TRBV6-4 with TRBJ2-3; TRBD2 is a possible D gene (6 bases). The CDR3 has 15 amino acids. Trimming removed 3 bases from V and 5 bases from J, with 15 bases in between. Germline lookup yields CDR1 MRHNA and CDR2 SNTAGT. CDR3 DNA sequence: TGTGCCAGCAGTGATTCGCCGGGGGAGATAGATACGCAGTATTTT. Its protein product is CASSDSPGEIDTQYF.

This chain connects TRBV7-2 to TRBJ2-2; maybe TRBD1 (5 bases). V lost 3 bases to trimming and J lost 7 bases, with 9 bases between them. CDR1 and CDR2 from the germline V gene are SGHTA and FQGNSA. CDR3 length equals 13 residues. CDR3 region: CASSLGPIGELFF. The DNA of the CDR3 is TGTGCCAGCAGCTTGGGGCCGATCGGGGAGCTGTTTTTT.

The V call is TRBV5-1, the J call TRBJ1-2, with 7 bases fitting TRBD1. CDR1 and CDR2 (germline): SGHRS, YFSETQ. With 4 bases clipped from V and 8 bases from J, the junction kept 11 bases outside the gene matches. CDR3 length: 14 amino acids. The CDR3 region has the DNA TGCGCCAGCAGCCAAGGGAGACAGGGTGGAGGCTACACCTTC. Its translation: CASSQGRQGGGYTF.